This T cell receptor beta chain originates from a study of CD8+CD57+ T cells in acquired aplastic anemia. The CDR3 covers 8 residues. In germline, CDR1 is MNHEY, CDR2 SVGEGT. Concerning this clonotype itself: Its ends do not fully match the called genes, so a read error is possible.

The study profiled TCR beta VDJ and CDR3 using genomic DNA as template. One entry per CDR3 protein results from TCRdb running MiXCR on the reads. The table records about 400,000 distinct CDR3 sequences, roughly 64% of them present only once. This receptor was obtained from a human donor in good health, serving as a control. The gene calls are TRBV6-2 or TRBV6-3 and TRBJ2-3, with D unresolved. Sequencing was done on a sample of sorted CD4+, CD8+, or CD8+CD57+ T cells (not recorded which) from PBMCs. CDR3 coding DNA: TGCCCCAGGGATACGCAGTATTTT. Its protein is CPRDTQYF.